What follows are 14 T cell receptor beta chains derived from one specimen sequenced in a study of read filtering for tumor transcriptome and immune sequencing. The library was built from around 400 ng RNA with molecular barcoded adaptors for alpha/delta and beta/gamma chains. TCRdb re-called the reads through MiXCR, storing one row per CDR3 protein. The repertoire has 50,000 or so distinct CDR3 sequences, approximately 12% of them found once; the top ten carry just over 14%. Source material: a population of CD138-negative cells sorted from bone marrow. The receptors here all came from a donor aged 40 or over with multiple myeloma.

This clonotype was detected many times. CDR3 sequence: CASSLVGLAGGDNEQFF. The CDR3 bases are TGTGCCAGCAGCTTAGTAGGTCTAGCGGGAGGCGACAATGAGCAGTTCTTC. The V call is TRBV11-2, the J call TRBJ2-1, with TRBD2 identical over 11 bases. The CDR3 extends over 17 amino acids. V shed 1 base and J 5 bases; nucleotides not matched to a gene: 7. The germline V gene has CDR1 SGHAT and CDR2 FQNNGV. Together with reference TRBV11-2 and TRBJ2-1, the CDR3 gives the full variable domain: EAGVAQSPRYKIIEKRQSVAFWCNPISGHATLYWYQQILGQGPKLLIQFQNNGVVDDSQLPKDRFSAERLKGVDSTLKIQPAKLEDSAVYLCASSLVGLAGGDNEQFFGPGTRLTVL.

This clonotype has at least ten counts. The chain is built from TRBV20-1 and TRBJ1-1, with D uncertain. CDR1 is DFQATT and CDR2 is SNEGSKA in the germline V gene (reference sequence). This CDR3 spans 11 amino acids. The V and J ends lost 6 bases and 8 bases respectively, with 13 bases between them. In nucleotides, the CDR3 is TGCAGTGCCAGCCTTGGCAGGGAAGCTTTCTTT. Amino acid sequence: CSASLGREAFF.

This clonotype was seen a few times. The rearrangement joins TRBV7-3 to TRBJ2-3, with 11 bases that match TRBD2. CDR3 length: 16 residues. V lost 4 bases, J lost 4 bases, and 7 bases stayed unmatched. Per germline, CDR1 SGHTA and CDR2 FQGTGA. CDR3 DNA: TGTGCCAGCAGCTCCGCGACTAGCGGGACCCCAGATACGCAGTATTTT. Translation gives CASSSATSGTPDTQYF.

This clonotype has ten or more counts. CDR3 residues: CASSPGTTGEAFF. The DNA of the CDR3 is TGTGCCAGCTCACCAGGCACAACGGGGGAAGCTTTCTTT. The V and J genes are TRBV18 and TRBJ1-1; D not certain. There are 13 residues in the CDR3. Germline CDR1 reads KGHSH; CDR2 reads LQKENI. Trimming took 2 bases from V and 8 from J, leaving 12 bases between them.

This clonotype has ten or more counts. The chain links TRBV25-1 to TRBJ1-1; 7 nucleotides align to TRBD1. The CDR3 totals 14 residues. From germline, CDR1 is MGHDK and CDR2 SYGVNS. The V and J ends lost 5 bases and 5 bases, in that order; junction bases with no gene match: 8. The CDR3 region is CASSITGVGTEAFF. CDR3 nucleotides: TGTGCCAGCAGTATCACAGGGGTCGGGACTGAAGCTTTCTTT. Using reference TRBV25-1 and TRBJ1-1 for the parts outside the CDR3, the full variable domain is EADIYQTPRYLVIGTGKKITLECSQTMGHDKMYWYQQDPGMELHLIHYSYGVNSTEKGDLSSESTVSRIRTEHFPLTLESARPSHTSQYLCASSITGVGTEAFFGQGTRLTVV.

The gene calls are TRBV7-6 and TRBJ2-7; 7 bases are shared with TRBD1. With V trimmed by 4 bases and J by 3 bases, 3 bases remained unmatched. Looked up from germline, CDR1 is SGHVS and CDR2 is FNYEAQ. The CDR3 is 13 amino acids. The CDR3 reads CASSWGQSYEQYF. DNA for the CDR3: TGTGCCAGCAGCTGGGGACAGAGCTACGAGCAGTACTTC.

There are many counts of this clonotype. The chain joins TRBV7-9 to TRBJ2-1; 7 bases fit TRBD1. Germline CDR1 is SEHNR and CDR2 is FQNEAQ (reference sequence). V lost 6 bases and J lost 5; bases outside the gene matches: 4. The CDR3 is 13 residues long. CDR3: CASSWDSHNEQFF. The CDR3 coding sequence is TGTGCCAGCAGTTGGGACAGCCACAATGAGCAGTTCTTC. The full variable domain, in which reference TRBV7-9 and TRBJ2-1 provide the parts outside the CDR3, is DTGVSQNPRHKITKRGQNVTFRCDPISEHNRLYWYRQTLGQGPEFLTYFQNEAQLEKSRLLSDRFSAERPKGSFSTLEIQRTEQGDSAMYLCASSWDSHNEQFFGPGTRLTVL.

This clonotype was detected ten times or more. This chain uses TRBV2 with TRBJ1-1, with D unclear. The CDR3 extends over 11 amino acids. Germline CDR1 reads SNHLY; CDR2 reads FYNNEI. Trimming took 6 bases from V and 5 from J, leaving 7 bases between them. The CDR3 sequence: CASSIDTEAFF. The CDR3 bases are TGTGCCAGCAGCATTGATACTGAAGCTTTCTTT.

There are a few counts of this clonotype. This clone may be a read error of a much larger clone one base away. Lacking the conserved final phenylalanine or tryptophan, this CDR3 likely reflects a read error. The rearrangement links TRBV6-5 to TRBJ1-1; D gene uncertain. The CDR3 is made up of 11 amino acids. Germline V lookup: CDR1 MNHEY, CDR2 SVGAGI. V was shortened by 8 bases and J by 1 base, with 5 bases between the two germline ends. The CDR3 region is CASVKNTEAFL. The CDR3 DNA follows: TGTGCCAGCGTTAAGAACACTGAAGCTTTCTTG.

This clonotype has a count of ten or more. The chain uses TRBV11-2 and TRBJ2-2, with D possibly TRBD1 on 5 matching bases. V was cut by 5 bases and J by 4 bases, with 17 bases left in between. The CDR3 contains 16 residues. The V gene's germline CDR1 is SGHAT and CDR2 FQNNGV. The CDR3 reads CASSRRQSSRTGELFF. The DNA for the CDR3 is TGTGCCAGCAGCCGGAGACAGTCCTCTCGCACCGGGGAGCTGTTTTTT. The complete variable domain, with remaining parts taken from reference TRBV11-2 and TRBJ2-2, reads EAGVAQSPRYKIIEKRQSVAFWCNPISGHATLYWYQQILGQGPKLLIQFQNNGVVDDSQLPKDRFSAERLKGVDSTLKIQPAKLEDSAVYLCASSRRQSSRTGELFFGEGSRLTVL.

This clonotype was observed at least ten times. The rearrangement links TRBV30 to TRBJ2-7; no reliable D call. Per the germline V gene, CDR1 is GTSNPN and CDR2 is SVGIG (reference sequence). Trimming cost V 4 bases and J 5 bases, with 15 bases left between them. There are 13 residues in the CDR3. The CDR3 reads CAWTTPPADEQYF. In DNA form, the CDR3 reads TGTGCCTGGACCACCCCCCCCGCCGACGAGCAGTACTTC. Full variable domain (missing parts from reference TRBV30 and TRBJ2-7): SQTIHQWPATLVQPVGSPLSLECTVEGTSNPNLYWYRQAAGRGLQLLFYSVGIGQISSEVPQNLSASRPQDRQFILSSKKLLLSDSGFYLCAWTTPPADEQYFGPGTRLTVT.

This clonotype appeared a single time. The J gene is TRBJ2-1, the V gene TRBV5-4; 10 nucleotides agree with TRBD1. This CDR3 region has 16 residues. Germline assignment: CDR1 SGHNT and CDR2 YYREEE (reference sequence). With 2 bases clipped from V and 8 bases from J, the junction kept 10 bases outside the gene matches. The CDR3, as DNA: TGTGCCAGCAGCTTTGGGGGACAGGGGCTGTCCGATGAGCAGTTCTTC. This codes for CASSFGGQGLSDEQFF.

This clonotype was found many times. This chain uses TRBV29-1 with TRBJ2-6; D gene uncertain. V gave up 4 bases and J gave up 0 bases, with 4 bases separating them. Germline V gives CDR1 SQVTM, CDR2 ANQGSEA. The CDR3 is made up of 13 amino acids. The CDR3: CSVAGSGANVLTF. CDR3 coding DNA: TGCAGCGTTGCTGGCTCTGGGGCCAACGTCCTGACTTTC.

This chain uses TRBV6-2 or TRBV6-3 with TRBJ1-1; D is unresolved. The CDR3 consists of 14 residues. Germline assignment: CDR1 MNHEY and CDR2 SVGEGT. V was cut by 9 bases and J by 6 bases, with 20 bases left in between. CDR3 in DNA: TGTGCCAGTAATAGGGATGGGAATTCGGCTGAAGCTTTCTTT. It specifies CASNRDGNSAEAFF.